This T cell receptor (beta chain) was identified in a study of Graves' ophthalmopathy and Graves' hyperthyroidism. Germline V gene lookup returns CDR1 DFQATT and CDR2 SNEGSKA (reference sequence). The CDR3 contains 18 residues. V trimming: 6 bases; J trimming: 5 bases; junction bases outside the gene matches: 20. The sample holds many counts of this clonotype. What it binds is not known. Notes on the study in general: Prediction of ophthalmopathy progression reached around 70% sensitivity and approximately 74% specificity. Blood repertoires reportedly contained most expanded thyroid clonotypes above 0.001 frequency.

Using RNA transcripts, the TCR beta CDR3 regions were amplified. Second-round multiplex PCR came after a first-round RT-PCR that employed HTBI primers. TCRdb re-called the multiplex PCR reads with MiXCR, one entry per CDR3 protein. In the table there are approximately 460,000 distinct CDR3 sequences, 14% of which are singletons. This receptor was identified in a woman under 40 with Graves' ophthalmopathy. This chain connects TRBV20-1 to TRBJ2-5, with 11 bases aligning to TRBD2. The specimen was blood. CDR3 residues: CSAPSWTSGRSVRETQYF. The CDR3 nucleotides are TGCAGTGCCCCTTCATGGACTAGCGGGCGGTCGGTCAGGGAGACCCAGTACTTC.